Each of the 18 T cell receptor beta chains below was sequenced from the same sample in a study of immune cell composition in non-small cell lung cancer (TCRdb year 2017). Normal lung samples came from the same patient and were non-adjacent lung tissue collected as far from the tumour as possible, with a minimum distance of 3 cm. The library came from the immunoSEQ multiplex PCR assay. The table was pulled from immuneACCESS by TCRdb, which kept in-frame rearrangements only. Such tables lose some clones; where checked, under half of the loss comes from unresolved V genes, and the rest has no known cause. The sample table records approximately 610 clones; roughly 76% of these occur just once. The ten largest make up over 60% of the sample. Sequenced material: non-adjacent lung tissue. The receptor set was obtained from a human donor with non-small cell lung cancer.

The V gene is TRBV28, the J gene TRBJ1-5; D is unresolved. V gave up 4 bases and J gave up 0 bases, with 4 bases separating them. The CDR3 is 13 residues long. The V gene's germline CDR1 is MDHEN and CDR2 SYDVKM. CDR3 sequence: CASSWYSNQPQHF. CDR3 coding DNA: TGTGCCAGCAGTTGGTATAGCAATCAGCCCCAGCATTTT.

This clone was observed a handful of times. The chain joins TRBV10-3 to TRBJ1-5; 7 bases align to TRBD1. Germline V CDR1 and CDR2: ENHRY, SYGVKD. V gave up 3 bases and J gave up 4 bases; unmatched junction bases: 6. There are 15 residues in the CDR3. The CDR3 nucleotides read TGTGCCATCAGTGACGCCAGGGGGGAGAATCAGCCCCAGCATTTT. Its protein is CAISDARGENQPQHF.

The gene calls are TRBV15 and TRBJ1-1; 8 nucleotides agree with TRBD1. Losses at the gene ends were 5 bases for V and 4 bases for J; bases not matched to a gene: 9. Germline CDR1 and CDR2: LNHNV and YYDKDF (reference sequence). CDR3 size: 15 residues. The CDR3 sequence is CATSGRVTGGTEAFF. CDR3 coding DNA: TGTGCCACCAGCGGGCGGGTTACAGGGGGCACTGAAGCTTTCTTT.

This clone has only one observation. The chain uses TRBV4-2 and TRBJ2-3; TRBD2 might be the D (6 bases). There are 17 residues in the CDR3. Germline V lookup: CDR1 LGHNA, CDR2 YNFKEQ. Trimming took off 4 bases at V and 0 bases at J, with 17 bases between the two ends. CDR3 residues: CASSPEGRTTSTDTQYF. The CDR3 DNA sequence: TGTGCCAGCAGCCCCGAGGGCAGGACTACTAGCACAGATACGCAGTATTTT.

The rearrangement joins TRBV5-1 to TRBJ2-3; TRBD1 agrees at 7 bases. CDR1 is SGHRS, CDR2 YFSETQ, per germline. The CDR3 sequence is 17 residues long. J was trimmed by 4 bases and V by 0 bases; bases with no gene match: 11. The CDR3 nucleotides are TGCGCCAGCAGCTTGGAAAGGCAGGGGGATTCCGCAGATACGCAGTATTTT. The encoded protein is CASSLERQGDSADTQYF.

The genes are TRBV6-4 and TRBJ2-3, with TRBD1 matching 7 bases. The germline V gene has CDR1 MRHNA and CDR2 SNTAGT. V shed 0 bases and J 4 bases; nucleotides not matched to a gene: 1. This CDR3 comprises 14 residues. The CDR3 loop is CASSDSGGADTQYF. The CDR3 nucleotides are TGTGCCAGCAGTGACTCAGGGGGCGCAGATACGCAGTATTTT.

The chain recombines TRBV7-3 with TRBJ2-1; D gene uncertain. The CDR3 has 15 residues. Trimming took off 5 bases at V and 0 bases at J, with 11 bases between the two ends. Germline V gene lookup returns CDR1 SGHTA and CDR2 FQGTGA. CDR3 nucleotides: TGTGCCAGCAGCCCAGCTCCGAGCTCCTACAATGAGCAGTTCTTC. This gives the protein CASSPAPSSYNEQFF.

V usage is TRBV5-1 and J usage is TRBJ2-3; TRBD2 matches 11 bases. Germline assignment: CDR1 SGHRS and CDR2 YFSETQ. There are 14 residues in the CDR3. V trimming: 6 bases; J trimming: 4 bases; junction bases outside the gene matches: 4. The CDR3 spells CASTISGGADTQYF. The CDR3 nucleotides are TGCGCCAGCACTATTAGCGGGGGGGCAGATACGCAGTATTTT.

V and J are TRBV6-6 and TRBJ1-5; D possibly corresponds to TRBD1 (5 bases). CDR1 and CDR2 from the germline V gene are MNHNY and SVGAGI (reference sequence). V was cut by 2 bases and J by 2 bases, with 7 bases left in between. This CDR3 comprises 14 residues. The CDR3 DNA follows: TGTGCCAGCAGTTACGCCAGGGGCAATCAGCCCCAGCATTTT. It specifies CASSYARGNQPQHF.

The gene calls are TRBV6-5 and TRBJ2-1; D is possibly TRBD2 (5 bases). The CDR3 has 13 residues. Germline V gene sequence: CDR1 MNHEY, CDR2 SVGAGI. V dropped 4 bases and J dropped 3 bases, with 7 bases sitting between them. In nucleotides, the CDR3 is TGTGCCAGCAGTTCGGGGTTCTACAATGAGCAGTTCTTC. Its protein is CASSSGFYNEQFF.

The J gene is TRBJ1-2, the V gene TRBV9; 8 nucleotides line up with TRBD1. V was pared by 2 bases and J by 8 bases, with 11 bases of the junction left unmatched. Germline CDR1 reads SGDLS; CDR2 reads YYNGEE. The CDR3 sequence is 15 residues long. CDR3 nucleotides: TGTGCCAGCAGCGTGGGGGGGAACAGGGGGGAAGGCTACACCTTC. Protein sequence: CASSVGGNRGEGYTF.

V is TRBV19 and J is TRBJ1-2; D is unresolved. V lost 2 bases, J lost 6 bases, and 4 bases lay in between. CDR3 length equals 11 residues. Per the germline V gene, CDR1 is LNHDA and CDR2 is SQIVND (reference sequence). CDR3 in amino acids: CASSIQNGYTF. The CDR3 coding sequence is TGTGCCAGTAGTATACAGAATGGCTACACCTTC.

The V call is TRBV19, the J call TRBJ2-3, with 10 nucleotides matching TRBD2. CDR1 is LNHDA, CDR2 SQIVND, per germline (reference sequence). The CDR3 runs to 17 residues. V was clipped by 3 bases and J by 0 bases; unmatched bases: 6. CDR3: CASSMAGTSASTDTQYF. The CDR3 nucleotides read TGTGCCAGTAGTATGGCCGGGACTAGCGCAAGCACAGATACGCAGTATTTT.

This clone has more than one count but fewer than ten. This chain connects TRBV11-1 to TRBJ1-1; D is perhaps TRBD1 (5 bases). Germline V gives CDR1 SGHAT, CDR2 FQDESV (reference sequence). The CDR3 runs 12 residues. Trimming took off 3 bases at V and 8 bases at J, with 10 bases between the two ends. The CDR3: CASSFGGLEAFF. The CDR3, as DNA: TGTGCCAGCAGCTTCGGGGGACTGGAAGCTTTCTTT.

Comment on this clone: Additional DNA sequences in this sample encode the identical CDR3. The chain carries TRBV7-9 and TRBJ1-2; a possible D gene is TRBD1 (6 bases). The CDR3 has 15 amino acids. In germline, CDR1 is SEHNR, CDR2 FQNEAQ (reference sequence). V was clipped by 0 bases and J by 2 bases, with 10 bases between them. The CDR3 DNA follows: TGTGCCAGCAGCTTAGCCAGGGGAGAGAACTATGGCTACACCTTC. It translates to CASSLARGENYGYTF.

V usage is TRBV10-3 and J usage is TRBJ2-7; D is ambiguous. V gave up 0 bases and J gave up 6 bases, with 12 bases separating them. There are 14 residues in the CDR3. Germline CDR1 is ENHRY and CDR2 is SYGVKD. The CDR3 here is CAISESLTQREQYF. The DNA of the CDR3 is TGTGCCATCAGTGAGTCGTTGACCCAGCGCGAGCAGTACTTC.

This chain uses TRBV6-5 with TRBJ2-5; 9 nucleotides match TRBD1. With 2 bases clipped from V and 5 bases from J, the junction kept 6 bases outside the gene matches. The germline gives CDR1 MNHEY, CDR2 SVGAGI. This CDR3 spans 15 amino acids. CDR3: CASSYGQGFTETQYF. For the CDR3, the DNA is TGTGCCAGCAGTTACGGACAGGGGTTTACGGAGACCCAGTACTTC.

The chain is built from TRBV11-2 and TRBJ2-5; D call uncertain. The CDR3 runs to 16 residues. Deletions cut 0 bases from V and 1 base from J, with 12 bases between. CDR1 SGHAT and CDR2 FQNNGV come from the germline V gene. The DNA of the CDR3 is TGTGCCAGCAGCTTAGAACTGTCTCTAGTCCAAGAGACCCAGTACTTC. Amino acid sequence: CASSLELSLVQETQYF. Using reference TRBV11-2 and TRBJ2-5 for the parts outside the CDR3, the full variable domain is EAGVAQSPRYKIIEKRQSVAFWCNPISGHATLYWYQQILGQGPKLLIQFQNNGVVDDSQLPKDRFSAERLKGVDSTLKIQPAKLEDSAVYLCASSLELSLVQETQYFGPGTRLLVL.